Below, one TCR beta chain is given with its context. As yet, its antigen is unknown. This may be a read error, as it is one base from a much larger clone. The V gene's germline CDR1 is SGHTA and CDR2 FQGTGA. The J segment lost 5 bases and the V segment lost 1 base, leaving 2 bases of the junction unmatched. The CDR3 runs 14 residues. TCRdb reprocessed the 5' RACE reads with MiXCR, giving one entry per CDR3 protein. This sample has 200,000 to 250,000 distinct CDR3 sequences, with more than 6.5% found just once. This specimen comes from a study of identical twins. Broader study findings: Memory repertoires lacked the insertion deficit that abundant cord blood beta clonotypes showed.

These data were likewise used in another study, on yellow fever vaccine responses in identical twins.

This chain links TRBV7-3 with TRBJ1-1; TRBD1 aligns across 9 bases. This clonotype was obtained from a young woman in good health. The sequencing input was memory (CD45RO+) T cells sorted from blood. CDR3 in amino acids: CASSLIGQGTEAFF. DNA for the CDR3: TGTGCCAGCAGCTTAATTGGACAGGGGACTGAAGCTTTCTTT.